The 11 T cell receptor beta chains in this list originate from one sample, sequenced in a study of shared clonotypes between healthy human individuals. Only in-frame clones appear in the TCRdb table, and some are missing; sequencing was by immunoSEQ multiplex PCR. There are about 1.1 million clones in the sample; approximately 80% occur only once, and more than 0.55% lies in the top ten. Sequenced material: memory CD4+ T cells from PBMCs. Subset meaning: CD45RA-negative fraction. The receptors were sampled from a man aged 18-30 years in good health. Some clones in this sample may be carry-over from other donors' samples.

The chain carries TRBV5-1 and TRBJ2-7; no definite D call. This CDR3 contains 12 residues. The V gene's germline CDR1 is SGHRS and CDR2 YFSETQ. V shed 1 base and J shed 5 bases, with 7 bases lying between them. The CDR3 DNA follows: TGCGCCAGCAGCTTGAGTCGTGACGAGCAGTACTTC. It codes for CASSLSRDEQYF.

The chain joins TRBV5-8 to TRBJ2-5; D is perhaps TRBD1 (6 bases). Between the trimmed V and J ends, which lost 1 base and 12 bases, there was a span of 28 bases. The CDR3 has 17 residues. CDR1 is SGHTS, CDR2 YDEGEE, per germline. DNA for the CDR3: TGTGCCAGCAGCTTGAGTTCGGGTGGGGACACCGGTTGGTCGGAGTACTTC. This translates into CASSLSSGGDTGWSEYF. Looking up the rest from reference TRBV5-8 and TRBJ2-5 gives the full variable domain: EAGVTQSPTHLIKTRGQQATLRCSPISGHTSVYWYQQALGLGLQFLLWYDEGEERNRGNFPPRFSGRQFPNYSSELNVNALELEDSALYLCASSLSSGGDTGWSEYFGPGTRLLVL.

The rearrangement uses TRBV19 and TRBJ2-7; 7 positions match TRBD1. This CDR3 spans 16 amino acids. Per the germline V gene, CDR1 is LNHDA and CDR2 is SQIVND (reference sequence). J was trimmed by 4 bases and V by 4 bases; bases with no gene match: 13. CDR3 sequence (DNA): TGTGCCAGTAGTAAGGGACAGACCCGTAAAAGTTACGAGCAGTACTTC. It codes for CASSKGQTRKSYEQYF.

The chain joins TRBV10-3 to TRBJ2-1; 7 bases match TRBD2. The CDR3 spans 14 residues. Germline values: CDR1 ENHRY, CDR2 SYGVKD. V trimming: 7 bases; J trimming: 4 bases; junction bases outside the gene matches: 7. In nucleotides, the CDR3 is TGTGCCATCAAAGGGCTAGCGGAGTACAATGAGCAGTTCTTC. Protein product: CAIKGLAEYNEQFF.

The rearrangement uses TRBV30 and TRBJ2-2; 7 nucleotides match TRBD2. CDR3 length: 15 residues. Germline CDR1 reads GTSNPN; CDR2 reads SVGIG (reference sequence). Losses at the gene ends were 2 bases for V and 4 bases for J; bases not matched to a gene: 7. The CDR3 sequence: CAWSSRTRGTGELFF. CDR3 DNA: TGTGCCTGGAGTTCCCGGACTAGAGGCACCGGGGAGCTGTTTTTT.

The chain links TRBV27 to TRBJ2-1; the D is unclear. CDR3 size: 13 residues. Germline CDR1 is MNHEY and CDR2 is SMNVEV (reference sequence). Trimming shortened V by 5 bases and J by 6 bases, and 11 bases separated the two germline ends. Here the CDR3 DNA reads TGTGCCAGCAGTACCCTAGGTCTCAATGAGCAGTTCTTC. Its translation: CASSTLGLNEQFF.

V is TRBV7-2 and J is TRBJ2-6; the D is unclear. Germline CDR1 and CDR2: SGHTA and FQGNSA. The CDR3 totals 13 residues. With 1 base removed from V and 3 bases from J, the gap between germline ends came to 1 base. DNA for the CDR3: TGTGCCAGCAGCTTAGATGGGGCCAACGTCCTGACTTTC. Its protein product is CASSLDGANVLTF.

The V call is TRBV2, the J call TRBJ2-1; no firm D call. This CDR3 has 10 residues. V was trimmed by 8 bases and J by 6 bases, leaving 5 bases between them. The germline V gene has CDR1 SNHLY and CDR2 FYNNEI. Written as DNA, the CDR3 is TGTGCCAGCCGATCCAATGAGCAGTTCTTC. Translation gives CASRSNEQFF.

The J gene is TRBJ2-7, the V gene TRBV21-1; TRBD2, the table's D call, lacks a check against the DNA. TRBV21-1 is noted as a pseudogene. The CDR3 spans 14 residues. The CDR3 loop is CASSNGLGPYEQYF. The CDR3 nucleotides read TGTGCCAGCAGCAACGGACTAGGCCCCTACGAGCAGTACTTC.

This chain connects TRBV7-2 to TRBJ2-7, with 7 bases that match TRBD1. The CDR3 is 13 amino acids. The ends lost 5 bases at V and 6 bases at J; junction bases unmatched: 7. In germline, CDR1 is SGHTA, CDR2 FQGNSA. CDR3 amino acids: CASSKQGSTEQYF. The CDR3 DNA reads TGTGCCAGCAGCAAACAGGGGTCGACCGAGCAGTACTTC.

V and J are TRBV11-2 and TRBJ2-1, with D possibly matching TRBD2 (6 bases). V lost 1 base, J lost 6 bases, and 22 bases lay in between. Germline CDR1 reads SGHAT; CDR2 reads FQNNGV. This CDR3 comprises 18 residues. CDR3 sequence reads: CASSLAFLYGRTGNEQFF. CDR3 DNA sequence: TGTGCCAGCAGCTTAGCTTTTTTGTACGGGAGAACCGGCAATGAGCAGTTCTTC.